This T cell receptor beta chain was recorded in a study of shared T cell receptors in the human thymus. V lost 5 bases to trimming and J lost 1 base, with 12 bases between them. CDR3 length: 15 residues. Germline CDR1 and CDR2: MNHEY and SMNVEV (reference sequence). Some clones are missing from TCRdb's copy, which holds only in-frame ones; the method was immunoSEQ multiplex PCR. The data hold 500,000 to 850,000 clones, with 70% to 90% observed a single time. A further study also used this sample, focusing on human thymus T cells.

This rearrangement joins TRBV27 to TRBJ1-3; D gene unclear. The sequence derives from a boy under two years old with a congenital heart defect. Sequences were obtained from thymocytes. Written as DNA, the CDR3 is TGTGCCAGCAGTCCTACCCGGGTGTCTGGAAACACCATATATTTT. Amino acid sequence: CASSPTRVSGNTIYF.